These 12 T cell receptor beta chains were sequenced from one sample in a study of vaccination and CD4 T cells after COVID-19. Their specific antigens are unknown. Cultured CD4+ T-cell DNA underwent Oncomine TCR Beta short-read sequencing. Each CDR3 protein is one row after TCRdb ran MiXCR on the PCR reads. The data show 20,000 to 25,000 distinct CDR3 sequences, 30% to 45% seen once. Time point reported: late sampling 161 to 241 days after vaccination in three convalescent patients. The treatment denotes: approximately 9-day PBMC culture with coronavirus spike peptide pools or control peptides (ViraFEST assay). Sample: CD4+ T cells from blood, cultured in vitro, taken about 7 months after SARS-CoV-2 vaccination. Source of these receptors: a human donor who had recovered from COVID-19.

In its sample, this clonotype was seen a few times. The chain joins TRBV20-1 to TRBJ1-1, with a tentative D call TRBD1 (5 bases). This CDR3 contains 14 residues. Germline lookup yields CDR1 DFQATT and CDR2 SNEGSKA (reference sequence). V was trimmed by 5 bases and J by 3 bases, leaving 16 bases between them. CDR3 bases: TGCAGTGCTTATGGGGGGATTCGGGACACTGAAGCTTTCTTT. Encoded protein: CSAYGGIRDTEAFF.

This clonotype appeared a few times. This chain links TRBV5-6 with TRBJ2-5; the D gene is possibly TRBD2 (5 bases). The germline V gene encodes CDR1 SGHDT and CDR2 YYEEEE. V lost 2 bases and J 5 bases, leaving 13 bases between the germline ends. This CDR3 spans 14 amino acids. Here the CDR3 reads CASSFGPRGETQYF. The CDR3 DNA reads TGTGCCAGCAGCTTCGGCCCTCGAGGGGAGACCCAGTACTTC.

V and J are TRBV19 and TRBJ2-5; the match to TRBD2 covers 7 bases. Germline trimming cut 7 bases from V and 5 bases from J; bases unmatched to any gene: 7. CDR3 length: 13 amino acids. Germline V gene lookup returns CDR1 LNHDA and CDR2 SQIVND (reference sequence). CDR3 sequence (DNA): TGTGCCAGTAAACCAGCGGGAAGGGAGACCCAGTACTTC. Amino acid sequence: CASKPAGRETQYF. Full variable domain (missing parts from reference TRBV19 and TRBJ2-5): DGGITQSPKYLFRKEGQNVTLSCEQNLNHDAMYWYRQDPGQGLRLIYYSQIVNDFQKGDIAEGYSVSREKKESFPLTVTSAQKNPTAFYLCASKPAGRETQYFGPGTRLLVL.

This clonotype was seen a handful of times. The rearrangement links TRBV7-3 to TRBJ2-1; tentatively, D is TRBD1 or TRBD2 (5 bases each). V shed 5 bases and J shed 10 bases, with 15 bases lying between them. This CDR3 is 13 amino acids long. Germline CDR1 SGHTA, CDR2 FQGTGA. The CDR3 bases are TGTGCCAGCAGCCCAGGGACCCGGGGAGAGCAGTTCTTC. It encodes CASSPGTRGEQFF.

The rearrangement uses TRBV4-1 and TRBJ2-5, with 8 positions matching TRBD2. Unmatched junction bases numbered 13, after V lost 0 bases and J lost 4 bases. The CDR3 length is 18 residues. Per the germline V gene, CDR1 is MGHRA and CDR2 is YSYEKL. Written as DNA, the CDR3 is TGCGCCAGCAGCCAAGATCTAAGCGGGAGTTCCTGGGGAGAGACCCAGTACTTC. This gives the protein CASSQDLSGSSWGETQYF.

The CDR3 is CAISPTSGRGTQYF. CDR3 DNA sequence: TGTGCCATTTCCCCGACTAGCGGGAGGGGTACGCAGTATTTT. This rearrangement joins TRBV24-1 to TRBJ2-3; 14 bases agree with TRBD2. The CDR3 length is 14 residues. Germline CDR1 is KGHDR and CDR2 is SFDVKD. The V segment lost 11 bases and the J segment 8 bases; nucleotides outside the gene matches: 8.

Only a few counts were recorded for this clonotype. The chain employs TRBV10-3 and TRBJ2-1, with no clear D. CDR1 is ENHRY, CDR2 SYGVKD, per germline. The CDR3 length is 14 residues. Trimming stripped 6 bases from V and 9 bases from J, with 18 bases between. The CDR3 sequence: CAISPSAQTGEQFF. CDR3 nucleotides: TGTGCCATCAGCCCAAGTGCCCAGACCGGTGAGCAGTTCTTC.

This clonotype has a handful of counts. This rearrangement joins TRBV20-1 to TRBJ1-2; tentatively, D is TRBD1 (6 bases). In germline, CDR1 is DFQATT, CDR2 SNEGSKA (reference sequence). The CDR3 has 16 residues. Trimming took off 0 bases at V and 0 bases at J, with 14 bases between the two ends. The CDR3 region has the DNA TGCAGTGCTAGAGAAGGGGGGGAGGAAACTAACTATGGCTACACCTTC. It codes for CSAREGGEETNYGYTF.

The chain has TRBV6-5 and TRBJ2-7; 8 bases align to TRBD2. The CDR3 totals 13 residues. Trimming at V came to 4 bases and at J to 4 bases, leaving 3 bases not matched to a gene. Germline V gene data show CDR1 as MNHEY and CDR2 as SVGAGI. The DNA of the CDR3 is TGTGCCAGCAGTTTAGCGGGAATGTACGAGCAGTACTTC. Protein product: CASSLAGMYEQYF.

The J gene is TRBJ1-5, the V gene TRBV7-9; D call uncertain. V was clipped by 4 bases and J by 5 bases, with 6 bases between them. CDR1 and CDR2 (germline): SEHNR, FQNEAQ (reference sequence). The CDR3 is 12 amino acids. For the CDR3, the DNA is TGTGCCAGCAGCTCTGCGTATCAGCCCCAGCATTTT. Amino acids: CASSSAYQPQHF.

By sample fraction, this clonotype is medium-sized (0.01 to 0.1%). The genes are TRBV20-1 and TRBJ2-5; TRBD2 matches at 7 bases. The length of the CDR3 is 14 residues. Germline CDR1 is DFQATT and CDR2 is SNEGSKA (reference sequence). The J segment lost 2 bases and the V segment lost 3 bases, leaving 6 bases of the junction unmatched. CDR3 DNA: TGCAGTGCTAGGGCGGGAGTGTTACAAGAGACCCAGTACTTC. It encodes CSARAGVLQETQYF.

The gene calls are TRBV28 and TRBJ2-1, with a possible D match to TRBD2 (5 bases). The CDR3 consists of 16 residues. V dropped 6 bases and J dropped 6 bases, with 21 bases sitting between them. Germline assignment: CDR1 MDHEN and CDR2 SYDVKM. CDR3 in amino acids: CASRNRGLGFRNEQFF. For the CDR3, the DNA is TGTGCCAGCAGGAATCGAGGGTTGGGATTTCGCAATGAGCAGTTCTTC.